This T cell receptor (beta chain) emerged from a study of T cell changes during pregnancy in multiple sclerosis. Sequencing used immunoSEQ multiplex PCR; TCRdb keeps in-frame clones, though not all of them. The sample consists of around 67,000 clones, about 90% of them appearing once. The table lists this clone with a count of one. Germline V gene lookup returns CDR1 SQVTM and CDR2 ANQGSEA. V was shortened by 7 bases and J by 5 bases, with 12 bases between the two germline ends. This CDR3 is 12 amino acids long. The chain employs TRBV29-1 and TRBJ2-1; D call uncertain. This specimen was peripheral blood, taken in the first trimester of pregnancy. This sequence was found in a female donor with multiple sclerosis, enrolled in a pregnancy study. Here the CDR3 reads CSALKLDNEQFF. The CDR3 DNA reads as TGCAGCGCCTTAAAACTCGACAATGAGCAGTTCTTC.